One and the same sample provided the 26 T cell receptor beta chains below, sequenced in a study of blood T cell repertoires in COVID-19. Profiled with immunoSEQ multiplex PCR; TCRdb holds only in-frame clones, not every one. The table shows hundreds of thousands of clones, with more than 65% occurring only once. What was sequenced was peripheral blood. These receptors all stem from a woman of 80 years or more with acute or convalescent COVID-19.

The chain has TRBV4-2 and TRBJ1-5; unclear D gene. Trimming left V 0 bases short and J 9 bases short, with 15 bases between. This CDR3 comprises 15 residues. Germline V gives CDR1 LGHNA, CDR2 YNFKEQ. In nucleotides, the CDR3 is TGTGCCAGCAGCCAAGACCCTGGAGGTGAGGGGCCCCAGCATTTT. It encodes CASSQDPGGEGPQHF.

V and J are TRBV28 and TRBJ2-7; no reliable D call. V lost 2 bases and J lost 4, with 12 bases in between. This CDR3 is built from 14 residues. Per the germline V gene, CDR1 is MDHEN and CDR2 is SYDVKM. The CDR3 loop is CASSLGYGGYEQYF. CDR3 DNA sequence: TGTGCCAGCAGTTTAGGGTACGGCGGTTACGAGCAGTACTTC.

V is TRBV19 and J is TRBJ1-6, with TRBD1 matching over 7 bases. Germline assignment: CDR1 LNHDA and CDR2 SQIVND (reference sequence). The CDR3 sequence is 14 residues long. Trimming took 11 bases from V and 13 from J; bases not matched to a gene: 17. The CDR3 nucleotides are TGTGCCTCGACCGGGACAGCGTCTATCGCGCCCCTCCACTTT. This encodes CASTGTASIAPLHF.

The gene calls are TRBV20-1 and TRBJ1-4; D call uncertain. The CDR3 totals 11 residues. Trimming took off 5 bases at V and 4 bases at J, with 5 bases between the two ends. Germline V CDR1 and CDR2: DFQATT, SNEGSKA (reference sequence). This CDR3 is CSAGLNEKLFF. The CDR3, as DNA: TGCAGTGCTGGACTTAATGAAAAACTGTTTTTT.

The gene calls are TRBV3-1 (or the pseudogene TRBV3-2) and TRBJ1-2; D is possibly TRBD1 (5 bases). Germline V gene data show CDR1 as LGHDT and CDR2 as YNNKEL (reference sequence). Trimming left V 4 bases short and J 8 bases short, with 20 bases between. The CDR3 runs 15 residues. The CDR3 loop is CASSLDRAGRSGYTF. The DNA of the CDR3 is TGTGCCAGCAGCCTGGACCGGGCGGGACGGAGCGGCTACACCTTC.

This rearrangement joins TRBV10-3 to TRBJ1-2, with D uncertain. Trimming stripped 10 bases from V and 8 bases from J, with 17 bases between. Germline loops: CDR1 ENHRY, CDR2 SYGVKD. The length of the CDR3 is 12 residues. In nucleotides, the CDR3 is TGTGCCACCTATGACCCACTCAGGGGCTACACCTTC. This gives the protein CATYDPLRGYTF.

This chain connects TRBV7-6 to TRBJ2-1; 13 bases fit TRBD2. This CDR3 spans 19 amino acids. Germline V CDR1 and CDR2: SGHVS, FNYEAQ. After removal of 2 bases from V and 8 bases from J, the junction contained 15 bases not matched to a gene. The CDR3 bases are TGTGCCAGCAGCTTATCTTGGACTAGCGGGGGACCTTCGTTCTATGAGCAGTTCTTC. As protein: CASSLSWTSGGPSFYEQFF.

The CDR3 nucleotides read TGTGCCTGGAGTGGAGTTGGTTGGCGGGGAAAACTGTTTTTT. This translates into CAWSGVGWRGKLFF. The V and J genes are TRBV30 and TRBJ1-4, with D unclear. Germline V CDR1 and CDR2: GTSNPN, SVGIG (reference sequence). V was shortened by 1 base and J by 10 bases, with 16 bases between the two germline ends. CDR3 size: 14 residues.

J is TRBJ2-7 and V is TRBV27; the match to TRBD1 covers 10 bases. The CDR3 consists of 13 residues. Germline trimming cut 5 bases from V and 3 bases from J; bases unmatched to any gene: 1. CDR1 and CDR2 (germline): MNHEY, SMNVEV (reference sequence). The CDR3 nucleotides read TGTGCCAGCAGTAGGACAGGGGGCTACGAGCAGTACTTC. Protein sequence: CASSRTGGYEQYF.

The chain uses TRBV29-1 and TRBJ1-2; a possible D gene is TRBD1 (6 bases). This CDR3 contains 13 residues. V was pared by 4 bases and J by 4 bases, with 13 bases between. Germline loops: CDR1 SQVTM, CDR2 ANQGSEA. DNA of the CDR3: TGCAGCGTTGCGGGGGGGCCGGGCTATGGCTACACCTTC. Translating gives CSVAGGPGYGYTF.

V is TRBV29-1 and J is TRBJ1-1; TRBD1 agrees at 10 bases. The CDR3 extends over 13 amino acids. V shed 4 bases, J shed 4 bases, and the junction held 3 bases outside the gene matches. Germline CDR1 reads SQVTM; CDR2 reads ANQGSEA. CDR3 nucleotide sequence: TGCAGCGTTGCAGGGGACAGGGGCACTGAAGCTTTCTTT. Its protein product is CSVAGDRGTEAFF.

CDR3 sequence (DNA): TGTGCCAGCAGTCCCCCGACAGGGTTAAATGAAAAACTGTTTTTT. Residues: CASSPPTGLNEKLFF. The V call is TRBV28, the J call TRBJ1-4; 7 bases agree with TRBD1. From germline, CDR1 is MDHEN and CDR2 SYDVKM. V was clipped by 5 bases and J by 5 bases; unmatched bases: 8. The CDR3 sequence is 15 residues long. Variable domain in full (rest from reference TRBV28 and TRBJ1-4): DVKVTQSSRYLVKRTGEKVFLECVQDMDHENMFWYRQDPGLGLRLIYFSYDVKMKEKGDIPEGYSVSREKKERFSLILESASTNQTSMYLCASSPPTGLNEKLFFGSGTQLSVL.

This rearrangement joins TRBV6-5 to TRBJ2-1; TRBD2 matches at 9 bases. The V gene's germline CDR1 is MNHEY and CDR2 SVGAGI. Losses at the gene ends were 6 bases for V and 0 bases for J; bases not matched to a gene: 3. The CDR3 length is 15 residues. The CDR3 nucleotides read TGTGCCAGCAGCCGGACTAGCGACTCCTACAATGAGCAGTTCTTC. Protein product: CASSRTSDSYNEQFF.

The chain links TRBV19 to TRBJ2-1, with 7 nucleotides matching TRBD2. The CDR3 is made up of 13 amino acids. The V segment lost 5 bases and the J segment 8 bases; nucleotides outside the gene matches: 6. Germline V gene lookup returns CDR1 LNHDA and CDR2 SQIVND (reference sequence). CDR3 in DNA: TGTGCCAGTAGTGCCCTCCGGGGGGATGAGCAGTTCTTC. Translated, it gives CASSALRGDEQFF.

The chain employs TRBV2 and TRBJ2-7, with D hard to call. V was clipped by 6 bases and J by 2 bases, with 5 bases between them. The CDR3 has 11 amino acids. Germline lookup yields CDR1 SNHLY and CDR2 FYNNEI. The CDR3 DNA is TGTGCCAGCAGGTCAGCCTACGAGCAGTACTTC. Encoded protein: CASRSAYEQYF.

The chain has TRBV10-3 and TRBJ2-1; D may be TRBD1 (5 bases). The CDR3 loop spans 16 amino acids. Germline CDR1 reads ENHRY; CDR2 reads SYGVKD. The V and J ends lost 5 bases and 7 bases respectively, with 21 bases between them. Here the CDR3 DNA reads TGTGCCATCAGTCTGTGGGGCGGCCTCTCTGATAATGAGCAGTTCTTC. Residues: CAISLWGGLSDNEQFF.

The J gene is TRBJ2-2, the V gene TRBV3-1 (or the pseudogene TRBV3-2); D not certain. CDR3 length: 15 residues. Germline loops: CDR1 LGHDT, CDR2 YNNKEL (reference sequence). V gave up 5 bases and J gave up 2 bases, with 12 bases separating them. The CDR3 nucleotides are TGTGCCAGCAGCACCTCGACACTCAACACCGGGGAGCTGTTTTTT. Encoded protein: CASSTSTLNTGELFF.

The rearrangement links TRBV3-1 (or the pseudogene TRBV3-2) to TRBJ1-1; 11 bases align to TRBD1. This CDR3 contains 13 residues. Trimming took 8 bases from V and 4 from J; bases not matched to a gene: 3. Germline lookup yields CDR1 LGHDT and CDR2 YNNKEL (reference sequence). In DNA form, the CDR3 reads TGTGCCAGCGGGGACAGGGGGGCCACTGAAGCTTTCTTT. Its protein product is CASGDRGATEAFF.

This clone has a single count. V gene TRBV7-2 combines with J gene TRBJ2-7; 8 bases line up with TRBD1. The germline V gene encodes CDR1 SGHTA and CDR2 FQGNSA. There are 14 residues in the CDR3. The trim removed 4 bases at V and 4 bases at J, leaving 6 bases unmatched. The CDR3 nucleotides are TGTGCCAGCAGCTCAAGCAGGGGGCAATACGAGCAGTACTTC. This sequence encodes CASSSSRGQYEQYF.

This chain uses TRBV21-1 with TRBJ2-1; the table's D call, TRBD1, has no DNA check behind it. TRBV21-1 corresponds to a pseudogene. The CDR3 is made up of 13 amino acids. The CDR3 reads CAMTGQSYNEQFF. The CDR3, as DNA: TGTGCCATGACGGGACAGAGCTACAATGAGCAGTTCTTC.

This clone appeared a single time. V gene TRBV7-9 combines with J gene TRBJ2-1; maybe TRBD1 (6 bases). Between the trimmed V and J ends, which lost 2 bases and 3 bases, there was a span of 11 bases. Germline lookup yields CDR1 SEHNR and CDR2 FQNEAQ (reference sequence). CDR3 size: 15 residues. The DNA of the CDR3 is TGTGCCAGCAGCTTACCACAGGGAAACTACAATGAGCAGTTCTTC. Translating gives CASSLPQGNYNEQFF.

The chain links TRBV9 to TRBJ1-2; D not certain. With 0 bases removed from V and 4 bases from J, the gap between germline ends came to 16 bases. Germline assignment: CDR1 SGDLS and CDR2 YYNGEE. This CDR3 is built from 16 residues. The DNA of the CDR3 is TGTGCCAGCAGCGTAGGGTCACTGCGTCAACGCTATGGCTACACCTTC. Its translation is CASSVGSLRQRYGYTF.

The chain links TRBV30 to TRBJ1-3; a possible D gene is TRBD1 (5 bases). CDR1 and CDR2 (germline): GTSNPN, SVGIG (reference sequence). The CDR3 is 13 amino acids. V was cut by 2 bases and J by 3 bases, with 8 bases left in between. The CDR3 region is CAWSKGLGNTIYF. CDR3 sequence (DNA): TGTGCCTGGAGTAAGGGGCTTGGAAACACCATATATTTT.

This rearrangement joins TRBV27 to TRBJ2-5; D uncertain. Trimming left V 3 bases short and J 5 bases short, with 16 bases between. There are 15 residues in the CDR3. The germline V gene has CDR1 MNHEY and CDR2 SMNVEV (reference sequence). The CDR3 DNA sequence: TGTGCCAGCAGTTTTAGAGGATTTCCAAGCGAGACCCAGTACTTC. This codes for CASSFRGFPSETQYF.

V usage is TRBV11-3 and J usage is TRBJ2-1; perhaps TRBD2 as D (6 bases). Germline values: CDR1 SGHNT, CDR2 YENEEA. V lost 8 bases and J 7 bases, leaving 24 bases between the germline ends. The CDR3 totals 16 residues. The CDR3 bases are TGTGCCAGCCTCAGTACCAAGACTAGATCACCAAATGAGCAGTTCTTC. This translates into CASLSTKTRSPNEQFF.

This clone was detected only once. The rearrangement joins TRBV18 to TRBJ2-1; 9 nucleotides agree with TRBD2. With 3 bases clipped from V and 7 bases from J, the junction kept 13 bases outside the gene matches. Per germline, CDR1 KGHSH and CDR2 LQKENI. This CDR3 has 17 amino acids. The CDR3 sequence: CASSPQLGLAAGNEQFF. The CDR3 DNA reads TGTGCCAGCTCACCGCAACTGGGACTAGCCGCTGGGAATGAGCAGTTCTTC. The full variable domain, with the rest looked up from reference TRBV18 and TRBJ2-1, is NAGVMQNPRHLVRRRGQEARLRCSPMKGHSHVYWYRQLPEEGLKFMVYLQKENIIDESGMPKERFSAEFPKEGPSILRIQQVVRGDSAAYFCASSPQLGLAAGNEQFFGPGTRLTVL.